The 19 T cell receptor beta chains given below trace back to one sample, sequenced in a study of blood T cell repertoires in COVID-19. Libraries were prepared by immunoSEQ multiplex PCR; TCRdb keeps only in-frame clonotypes and omits some of them. The sample includes around 140,000 clones, 80% to 90% of them seen just once. Sequenced sample: peripheral blood. The receptors shown here come from a man between 50 and 59 years old with active COVID-19.

This clone was picked up one time. This chain connects TRBV6-4 to TRBJ2-3, with 8 bases matching TRBD1. Trimming removed 0 bases from V and 2 bases from J; junction bases left unmatched: 1. The CDR3 extends over 15 amino acids. Germline V gene sequence: CDR1 MRHNA, CDR2 SNTAGT. The CDR3 DNA sequence: TGTGCCAGCAGTGACTCGACAGGGGCCACAGATACGCAGTATTTT. Translation: CASSDSTGATDTQYF.

This chain uses TRBV10-3 with TRBJ2-5; D remains unclear. This CDR3 has 12 residues. V shed 2 bases and J shed 4 bases, with 5 bases lying between them. CDR1 is ENHRY and CDR2 is SYGVKD in the germline V gene. CDR3 nucleotide sequence: TGTGCCATCAGTGAGGTAGCAGAGACCCAGTACTTC. Amino acids: CAISEVAETQYF.

The V gene is TRBV7-2, the J gene TRBJ2-7; TRBD2 matches at 8 bases. V was clipped by 2 bases and J by 4 bases; unmatched bases: 10. This CDR3 region has 16 residues. Germline V CDR1 and CDR2: SGHTA, FQGNSA. Here the CDR3 DNA reads TGTGCCAGCAGCTTAAGTCAACTAGCGGAGATATACGAGCAGTACTTC. It yields the protein CASSLSQLAEIYEQYF. Filled out from reference TRBV7-2 and TRBJ2-7, the complete variable domain reads GAGVSQSPSNKVTEKGKDVELRCDPISGHTALYWYRQSLGQGLEFLIYFQGNSAPDKSGLPSDRFSAERTGGSVSTLTIQRTQQEDSAVYLCASSLSQLAEIYEQYFGPGTRLTVT.

This chain joins TRBV11-2 and TRBJ1-2; the match to TRBD1 covers 8 bases. The V segment lost 5 bases and the J segment 5 bases; nucleotides outside the gene matches: 10. This CDR3 contains 15 residues. CDR1 and CDR2 (germline): SGHAT, FQNNGV. The CDR3 DNA follows: TGTGCCAGCAGCCCCGGACAGGGCCGAAGATATGGCTACACCTTC. It specifies CASSPGQGRRYGYTF.

The gene calls are TRBV18 and TRBJ1-2; TRBD1 matches at 9 bases. The CDR3 spans 15 residues. Germline V lookup: CDR1 KGHSH, CDR2 LQKENI. The V gene end was trimmed by 6 bases and the J gene end by 1 base; junction bases not matched to a gene: 6. CDR3: CASSLTGGDNYGYTF. CDR3 sequence (DNA): TGTGCCAGCTCGTTAACAGGGGGCGATAACTATGGCTACACCTTC.

The V call is TRBV6-2 or TRBV6-3, the J call TRBJ2-7; D unclear. The CDR3 spans 12 residues. The germline V and J ends were trimmed by 0 bases and 3 bases, with 3 bases remaining between them. Germline lookup yields CDR1 MNHEY and CDR2 SVGEGT. CDR3 in amino acids: CASSYSSYEQYF. CDR3 DNA sequence: TGTGCCAGCAGTTACTCGAGCTACGAGCAGTACTTC.

This clone was seen a few times. The chain is built from TRBV27 and TRBJ2-2; 8 positions agree with TRBD2. Germline V gene lookup returns CDR1 MNHEY and CDR2 SMNVEV (reference sequence). V shed 6 bases, J shed 3 bases, and the junction held 15 bases outside the gene matches. The CDR3 is 18 amino acids. The CDR3 region has the DNA TGTGCCAGCAGCCAAACAAGGGGCGGGGGGAGATACACCGGGGAGCTGTTTTTT. It encodes CASSQTRGGGRYTGELFF.

This rearrangement joins TRBV4-3 to TRBJ2-7; D call uncertain. The CDR3 is 13 amino acids. V dropped 0 bases and J dropped 4 bases, with 7 bases sitting between them. Per germline, CDR1 LGHNA and CDR2 YSLEER. DNA for the CDR3: TGCGCCAGCAGCCAAGAACTATTTTACGAGCAGTACTTC. Its protein product is CASSQELFYEQYF.

V gene TRBV15 combines with J gene TRBJ2-1; 9 positions agree with TRBD2. CDR3 length equals 15 residues. Germline V lookup: CDR1 LNHNV, CDR2 YYDKDF (reference sequence). With V trimmed by 5 bases and J by 9 bases, 11 bases remained unmatched. The CDR3 sequence is CATSEGGAGGSEQFF. Written as DNA, the CDR3 is TGTGCCACCAGCGAGGGGGGAGCGGGGGGAAGTGAGCAGTTCTTC.

The table lists this clone with a few counts. V is TRBV3-1 (or the pseudogene TRBV3-2) and J is TRBJ1-4; a weak D match, TRBD1 (6 bases). CDR1 is LGHDT, CDR2 YNNKEL, per germline (reference sequence). The V end lost 5 bases, the J end lost 10 bases, and 8 bases lay between the germline ends. The CDR3 runs 11 residues. As DNA, the CDR3 is TGTGCCAGCAGCGAACAGGGAAAACTGTTTTTT. Protein product: CASSEQGKLFF.

CDR3 amino acids: CASSLTKGERPQHF. The CDR3, as DNA: TGCGCCAGCAGCCTAACTAAGGGGGAGAGGCCCCAGCATTTT. V usage is TRBV4-1 and J usage is TRBJ1-5, with D possibly matching TRBD1 (6 bases). The CDR3 is made up of 14 amino acids. Germline CDR1 MGHRA, CDR2 YSYEKL. The V and J ends lost 4 bases and 9 bases respectively, with 16 bases between them.

The J gene is TRBJ2-5, the V gene TRBV5-6; tentative D call: TRBD1 (6 bases). The CDR3 consists of 17 residues. Germline values: CDR1 SGHDT, CDR2 YYEEEE. V was clipped by 1 base and J by 0 bases, with 16 bases between them. The CDR3 DNA reads TGTGCCAGCAGCTTGAGGAGGCAGGGGCCCTACCAAGAGACCCAGTACTTC. As protein: CASSLRRQGPYQETQYF.

This chain connects TRBV7-8 to TRBJ1-5, with a possible D match to TRBD1 (6 bases). Germline CDR1 and CDR2: SGHVS and FQNEAQ. CDR3 length equals 15 residues. V was cut by 0 bases and J by 4 bases, with 10 bases left in between. DNA of the CDR3: TGTGCCAGCAGCTTAGCGACAGGCCAGAATCAGCCCCAGCATTTT. This codes for CASSLATGQNQPQHF.

The chain links TRBV5-4 to TRBJ2-5; possibly TRBD2 for D (6 bases). V lost 1 base, J lost 4 bases, and 11 bases lay in between. Germline V gene data show CDR1 as SGHNT and CDR2 as YYREEE (reference sequence). The CDR3 loop spans 14 amino acids. The CDR3 DNA sequence: TGTGCCAGCAGCTTGTTGGGGGGTCGAGAGACCCAGTACTTC. It codes for CASSLLGGRETQYF. Based on the CDR3 plus reference TRBV5-4 and TRBJ2-5, the full variable domain is ETGVTQSPTHLIKTRGQQVTLRCSSQSGHNTVSWYQQALGQGPQFIFQYYREEENGRGNFPPRFSGLQFPNYSSELNVNALELDDSALYLCASSLLGGRETQYFGPGTRLLVL.

This clone has just a few counts. The V and J genes are TRBV6-7 and TRBJ1-5; D gene unclear. TRBV6-7 is treated as an ORF (open reading frame) with a function not yet certain. Between the trimmed V and J ends, which lost 0 bases and 1 base, there was a span of 13 bases. The CDR3 length is 17 residues. CDR3 DNA sequence: TGTGCCAGCAGTTACTCGCGCCCGTCGGGGAGCAATCAGCCCCAGCATTTT. Translated, it gives CASSYSRPSGSNQPQHF.

V is TRBV5-1 and J is TRBJ2-7, with 7 bases aligning to TRBD1. V trimming: 5 bases; J trimming: 5 bases; junction bases outside the gene matches: 10. The CDR3 runs 14 residues. Germline V gene data show CDR1 as SGHRS and CDR2 as YFSETQ. The CDR3 spells CASRGMRGLNEQYF. The CDR3 DNA is TGCGCCAGCAGAGGTATGAGGGGGCTCAACGAGCAGTACTTC.

The genes are TRBV7-9 and TRBJ1-6; D gene uncertain. The germline V gene encodes CDR1 SEHNR and CDR2 FQNEAQ (reference sequence). The CDR3 runs 12 residues. V was pared by 3 bases and J by 14 bases, with 11 bases between. Here the CDR3 DNA reads TGTGCCAGCAGCTTGGAGGACTCGTCCCTCCACTTT. Translated, it gives CASSLEDSSLHF.

The genes are TRBV12-2 and TRBJ1-2; the table assigns TRBD1, which was not confirmed against the DNA. TRBV12-2 is annotated as a pseudogene. There are 13 residues in the CDR3. The CDR3 coding sequence is TGTGCAAGGACAGGGGGCGATTGCTATGGCTACACCTTC. It specifies CARTGGDCYGYTF.

The chain carries TRBV15 and TRBJ2-7; no firm D call. V was pared by 0 bases and J by 2 bases, with 11 bases between. The CDR3 sequence is 15 residues long. The V gene's germline CDR1 is LNHNV and CDR2 YYDKDF (reference sequence). CDR3 in amino acids: CATSRDPGQAYEQYF. The CDR3 DNA reads as TGTGCCACCAGCAGAGATCCAGGTCAGGCCTACGAGCAGTACTTC.